The 12 T cell receptor beta chains below come from one sample, sequenced in a study of early T cells in non-severe SARS-CoV-2 infection. TCRdb itself ran the 5' RACE reads through MiXCR, one entry per CDR3 protein. This sample has tens of thousands of distinct CDR3 sequences; 9.5% to 15% occur once, and the top ten carry approximately 3.9%. Sequenced: whole blood. Receptor source: an adult who was a healthcare worker with PCR-confirmed SARS-CoV-2 infection or an uninfected control (not recorded which).

The V and J genes are TRBV3-1 and TRBJ2-7, with D maybe TRBD2 (5 bases). The CDR3 is made up of 14 amino acids. Germline CDR1 reads LGHDT; CDR2 reads YNNKEL (reference sequence). V lost 4 bases and J lost 4, with 14 bases in between. The CDR3 is CASSRSGSPYEQYF. Here the CDR3 DNA reads TGTGCCAGCAGCCGCTCGGGGTCCCCTTACGAGCAGTACTTC.

This clonotype has at least ten counts. The chain links TRBV20-1 to TRBJ2-3; 9 bases match TRBD2. V gave up 0 bases and J gave up 1 base; unmatched junction bases: 8. This CDR3 comprises 17 residues. CDR1 is DFQATT, CDR2 SNEGSKA, per germline (reference sequence). The CDR3 is CSARDPGAGGRTDTQYF. Written as DNA, the CDR3 is TGCAGTGCTAGAGATCCGGGGGCGGGAGGGCGCACAGATACGCAGTATTTT.

The gene calls are TRBV5-1 and TRBJ1-1; D may be TRBD1 (5 bases). The length of the CDR3 is 14 residues. Germline values: CDR1 SGHRS, CDR2 YFSETQ. Trimming stripped 4 bases from V and 6 bases from J, with 16 bases between. The CDR3 DNA is TGCGCCAGCAGCCAAAACCCAGGGTCGGCTGAAGCTTTCTTT. Protein: CASSQNPGSAEAFF.

The sample holds a few counts of this clonotype. The genes are TRBV11-2 and TRBJ2-7; TRBD2 matches 9 bases. Germline assignment: CDR1 SGHAT and CDR2 FQNNGV. The CDR3 runs to 16 residues. Trimming cost V 5 bases and J 0 bases; bases outside gene matches: 8. The CDR3 sequence: CASSLQTSGRSYEQYF. The CDR3 DNA follows: TGTGCCAGCAGCCTGCAGACTAGCGGACGCTCCTACGAGCAGTACTTC.

In this sample, this clonotype turned up many times. The chain links TRBV29-1 to TRBJ2-1; TRBD2 agrees at 9 bases. This CDR3 has 15 amino acids. Germline V CDR1 and CDR2: SQVTM, ANQGSEA. V trimming: 6 bases; J trimming: 2 bases; junction bases outside the gene matches: 8. The CDR3 DNA is TGCAGCGTCGAACCGCGGGAGGGCACCTACAATGAGCAGTTCTTC. Protein: CSVEPREGTYNEQFF.

V gene TRBV7-9 combines with J gene TRBJ2-2, with TRBD2 matching 11 bases. Per germline, CDR1 SEHNR and CDR2 FQNEAQ (reference sequence). After removal of 4 bases from V and 6 bases from J, the junction contained 1 base not matched to a gene. The CDR3 sequence is 14 residues long. The CDR3 reads CASSSGLAAGELFF. In nucleotides, the CDR3 is TGTGCCAGCAGCTCGGGACTAGCGGCCGGGGAGCTGTTTTTT.

This clonotype came up many times. The rearrangement uses TRBV7-8 and TRBJ2-7; TRBD2 agrees at 10 bases. Germline CDR1 reads SGHVS; CDR2 reads FQNEAQ. The CDR3 extends over 15 amino acids. The V and J ends lost 5 bases and 6 bases, in that order; junction bases with no gene match: 10. CDR3 in amino acids: CASSPLGTSATEQYF. CDR3 in DNA: TGTGCCAGCAGCCCGCTGGGGACTAGCGCTACCGAGCAGTACTTC.

The V and J genes are TRBV2 and TRBJ2-1, with 7 bases fitting TRBD2. V lost 8 bases, J lost 4 bases, and 11 bases stayed unmatched. Germline loops: CDR1 SNHLY, CDR2 FYNNEI. This CDR3 region has 15 residues. The CDR3, as DNA: TGTGCCAGCGGTGGACTTAGCGGGCCGTACAATGAGCAGTTCTTC. Translating gives CASGGLSGPYNEQFF. Filled out from reference TRBV2 and TRBJ2-1, the complete variable domain reads EPEVTQTPSHQVTQMGQEVILRCVPISNHLYFYWYRQILGQKVEFLVSFYNNEISEKSEIFDDQFSVERPDGSNFTLKIRSTKLEDSAMYFCASGGLSGPYNEQFFGPGTRLTVL.

This clonotype showed up many times. V is TRBV28 and J is TRBJ2-3; TRBD1 is a possible D gene (6 bases). The germline V and J ends were trimmed by 4 bases and 2 bases, with 10 bases remaining between them. In germline, CDR1 is MDHEN, CDR2 SYDVKM. The CDR3 is made up of 14 amino acids. The CDR3 DNA sequence: TGTGCCAGCAGTTCAGGACAGCCCACAGATACGCAGTATTTT. Its protein is CASSSGQPTDTQYF.

In this sample, this clonotype turned up a few times. In nucleotides, the CDR3 is TGTGCCACCAGCAGCCTAGCGGGAGGAGGAGATACGCAGTATTTT. Translated: CATSSLAGGGDTQYF. J is TRBJ2-3 and V is TRBV15; TRBD2 aligns across 11 bases. CDR3 length equals 15 residues. From germline, CDR1 is LNHNV and CDR2 YYDKDF (reference sequence). The V gene end was trimmed by 3 bases and the J gene end by 5 bases; junction bases not matched to a gene: 4.

Many counts were recorded for this clonotype. The V call is TRBV12-2, the J call TRBJ2-5. TRBV12-2 constitutes a pseudogene. The CDR3 loop spans 17 amino acids. DNA for the CDR3: TGTGCAAGTTGGCGATTCTCAAGATCGGATTCCCAAGAGACCCAGTACTTC. Translated: CASWRFSRSDSQETQYF.

This clonotype was found many times. J is TRBJ1-1 and V is TRBV7-2; 10 positions agree with TRBD1. CDR1 and CDR2 (germline): SGHTA, FQGNSA. Trimming at V came to 1 base and at J to 7 bases, leaving 3 bases not matched to a gene. The CDR3 runs 14 residues. CDR3 residues: CASSLERDRGEAFF. CDR3 bases: TGTGCCAGCAGCTTAGAGAGGGACAGGGGTGAAGCTTTCTTT.